This TCR beta chain was recorded in a study of blood T cell repertoires in COVID-19. As for the study in general: The United States, Italy and Spain supplied acute and convalescent COVID-19 samples. In each case, the material was cDNA or gDNA derived from T cells, B-cell-depleted T cells, or PBMCs.

Method: immunoSEQ multiplex PCR; TCRdb's copy keeps in-frame clones and lacks some. The sample carries roughly 160,000 clones, around 83% recorded once. The Seattle patients joined while their infection was active and were tracked longitudinally afterward. The clonotype comes from a woman in her 50s with COVID-19, enrolled during active disease. The sequenced sample was peripheral blood.

DNA for the CDR3: TGTGCCAGCAGCGCCACCGGGACAGAGTATTCACCCCTCCACTTT. It translates to CASSATGTEYSPLHF. This chain joins TRBV9 and TRBJ1-6, with 7 bases fitting TRBD1. This CDR3 region has 15 residues. Trimming cost V 3 bases and J 8 bases; bases outside gene matches: 8. CDR1 and CDR2 from the germline V gene are SGDLS and YYNGEE.